Listed below are T cell receptor beta chains from one sample, sequenced in a study of CD8 T cells in ankylosing spondylitis. MiXCR, run by TCRdb on the 5' RACE reads, gives a single entry per CDR3 protein. The sample lists 150,000 to 200,000 distinct CDR3 sequences, about 13% occurring once. Sequenced sample: blood, either unsorted or a sorted T cell fraction (not recorded which). The receptors shown here come from a male donor with ankylosing spondylitis or in good health (not recorded which). Both conserved end residues are part of each CDR3. The order of the fields is J gene, V gene, D gene, clone size, CDR3 DNA, CDR3 protein. A D gene is named only where the DNA matches it firmly. Clone size is given for some rows only: seen once, a few or many times, or a class if the clone is expanded.

J: TRBJ2-6
V: TRBV21-1
D: .
size: .
DNA: TGTGCCAGCAGCAAAGAGCGGGACAGGGGTCATGGGGCCAACGTCCTGACTTTC
CDR3: CASSKERDRGHGANVLTF

J: TRBJ2-6
V: TRBV27
D: .
size: .
DNA: TGTGCCAGCAGTTCCGACTCTGGGGCCAACGTCCTGACTTTC
CDR3: CASSSDSGANVLTF

J: TRBJ1-1
V: TRBV4-1
D: .
size: few
DNA: TGCGCCAGCAGCCAAGATAAGGGGACCACTGAAGCTTTCTTT
CDR3: CASSQDKGTTEAFF

J: TRBJ2-7
V: TRBV7-6
D: .
size: .
DNA: TGTGCCAGCAGCTTAGACGGTTCCTACGAGCAGTACTTC
CDR3: CASSLDGSYEQYF

J: TRBJ2-7
V: TRBV20-1
D: .
size: many
DNA: TGCAGTGCTAGAGAGCCAGCGGCCTCCTACGAGCAGTACTTC
CDR3: CSAREPAASYEQYF

J: TRBJ2-7
V: TRBV6-5
D: .
size: .
DNA: TGTGCCAGCAGTTCCTTGGACAGCCCCTACGAGCAGTACTTC
CDR3: CASSSLDSPYEQYF

J: TRBJ2-2
V: TRBV27
D: .
size: few
DNA: TGTGCCAGCAGTTACGACAGCTTCGGGGGGGAGCTGTTTTTT
CDR3: CASSYDSFGGELFF

J: TRBJ2-7
V: TRBV28
D: TRBD2
size: few
DNA: TGTGCCAGCAGCTGGGGAGCGGGAGCCTTTTTGGGGGAGCAGTACTTC
CDR3: CASSWGAGAFLGEQYF

J: TRBJ2-1
V: TRBV7-8
D: .
size: .
DNA: TGTGCCAGCAGCTTAGCTGGCTACAGCTCCTACAATGAGCAGTTCTTC
CDR3: CASSLAGYSSYNEQFF

J: TRBJ2-3
V: TRBV9
D: .
size: .
DNA: TGTGCCAGCCAGATGACGGGGGCAGATACGCAGTATTTT
CDR3: CASQMTGADTQYF

J: TRBJ2-1
V: TRBV4-1
D: TRBD1
size: .
DNA: TGCGCCAGCAGCCAGTCTGGGACAGGGGGACTCGAGCAGTTCTTC
CDR3: CASSQSGTGGLEQFF

J: TRBJ2-1
V: TRBV2
D: .
size: .
DNA: TGTGCCAGCATCCCGCTTGGCAATGAGCAGTTCTTC
CDR3: CASIPLGNEQFF

J: TRBJ2-7
V: TRBV10-2
D: .
size: medium-sized
DNA: TGCGCCACTAGCACGGCCTACGAGCAGTACTTC
CDR3: CATSTAYEQYF

J: TRBJ2-1
V: TRBV30
D: TRBD2
size: .
DNA: TGTGCCTGGAGGGGACTAGCGGTCTACAATGAGCAGTTCTTC
CDR3: CAWRGLAVYNEQFF

J: TRBJ2-7
V: TRBV3-1
D: .
size: few
DNA: TGTGCCAGCAGCCTTGACCTCTACGAGCAGTACTTC
CDR3: CASSLDLYEQYF

J: TRBJ1-1
V: TRBV14
D: TRBD1
size: few
DNA: TGTGCCAGCAGCCCGGGACAGGAATTGAACACTGAAGCTTTCTTT
CDR3: CASSPGQELNTEAFF

J: TRBJ2-1
V: TRBV25-1
D: TRBD1
size: .
DNA: TGTGCCAGCAGTGAATTTGAAGCAGGGGGCTACAATGAGCAGTTCTTC
CDR3: CASSEFEAGGYNEQFF

J: TRBJ2-1
V: TRBV30
D: .
size: .
DNA: TGTGCCTGGAGTGAACTTTTCGAGCAGTTCTTC
CDR3: CAWSELFEQFF

J: TRBJ1-1
V: TRBV5-1
D: .
size: .
DNA: TGCGCCAGCAGCTTGGAGACCGGAATGAACACTGAAGCTTTCTTT
CDR3: CASSLETGMNTEAFF

J: TRBJ1-1
V: TRBV7-9
D: .
size: few
DNA: TGTGCCAGCAGACCCGAGCGGCACACTGAAGCTTTCTTT
CDR3: CASRPERHTEAFF

J: TRBJ1-1
V: TRBV12-3/TRBV12-4
D: .
size: many
DNA: TGTGCCAGCACCTTGTCCCTGAACACTGAAGCTTTCTTT
CDR3: CASTLSLNTEAFF

J: TRBJ2-4
V: TRBV12-5
D: .
size: few
DNA: TGTGCTAGTGGAACGACGGGAGCCAAAAACATTCAGTACTTC
CDR3: CASGTTGAKNIQYF

J: TRBJ1-1
V: TRBV20-1
D: .
size: .
DNA: TGCAGTGCTATGCGAGGGGACACTGAAGCTTTCTTT
CDR3: CSAMRGDTEAFF

J: TRBJ2-7
V: TRBV7-9
D: TRBD2
size: .
DNA: TGTGCCAGCGGGGGGGAATCCTCCTACGAGCAGTACTTC
CDR3: CASGGESSYEQYF

J: TRBJ2-1
V: TRBV9
D: TRBD1
size: .
DNA: TGTGCCAGCAGCGTAGGTCGGGGGACAGGGGACTCCTACAATGAGCAGTTCTTC
CDR3: CASSVGRGTGDSYNEQFF

J: TRBJ2-2
V: TRBV5-1
D: TRBD1
size: .
DNA: TGCGCCAGCAGCCCGCAGGGACAGTTCACCGGGGAGCTGTTTTTT
CDR3: CASSPQGQFTGELFF

J: TRBJ2-4
V: TRBV27
D: .
size: .
DNA: TGTGCCAGCAGTTTATCGACCGGCCCAGTCATTCAGTACTTC
CDR3: CASSLSTGPVIQYF

J: TRBJ2-3
V: TRBV5-1
D: .
size: .
DNA: TGCGCCAGCAGACTAAGGGGGATACGCACAGATACGCAGTATTTT
CDR3: CASRLRGIRTDTQYF

J: TRBJ1-1
V: TRBV3-1
D: TRBD1
size: .
DNA: TGTGCCAGCAGCCAAGGATTCACAGGGGTCACGAACACTGAAGCTTTCTTT
CDR3: CASSQGFTGVTNTEAFF

J: TRBJ2-7
V: TRBV27
D: TRBD2
size: once
DNA: TGTGCCAGCAGAGTAGCGGGAGCTATCGACGAGCAGTACTTC
CDR3: CASRVAGAIDEQYF

J: TRBJ2-3
V: TRBV15
D: .
size: .
DNA: TGTGCCACCAGCCAGGGGGGCTCAGGCGAGCAGTATTTT
CDR3: CATSQGGSGEQYF

J: TRBJ2-1
V: TRBV6-2/TRBV6-3
D: TRBD2
size: .
DNA: TGTGCCAGCAGTTACTCGGGACTAGCGGGAGTTCTTAGGGACAATGAGCAGTTCTTC
CDR3: CASSYSGLAGVLRDNEQFF

J: TRBJ2-1
V: TRBV12-3/TRBV12-4
D: .
size: .
DNA: TGTGCCAGCGCCCTCACCGGGGATGAGCAGTTCTTC
CDR3: CASALTGDEQFF

J: TRBJ2-1
V: TRBV9
D: TRBD2
size: .
DNA: TGTGCCAGCAGCGTAGGCGGCGGGAGGATCGATGAGCAGTTCTTC
CDR3: CASSVGGGRIDEQFF

J: TRBJ2-1
V: TRBV7-9
D: .
size: .
DNA: TGTGCCAGCAGCTTAGCAGAGGGTTGGAAATCTAATGAGCAGTTCTTC
CDR3: CASSLAEGWKSNEQFF

J: TRBJ2-1
V: TRBV2
D: TRBD1
size: few
DNA: TGTGCCAGCAGTGAACCCCTTCCGGCCGGGACAGGGTCTCGGCACAATGAGCAGTTCTTC
CDR3: CASSEPLPAGTGSRHNEQFF

J: TRBJ2-6
V: TRBV5-4
D: TRBD2
size: .
DNA: TGTGCCAGCAGCTTGGATCTAGCGGGAATTGGCTCTGGGGCCAACGTCCTGACTTTC
CDR3: CASSLDLAGIGSGANVLTF

J: TRBJ2-5
V: TRBV5-1
D: TRBD1
size: many
DNA: TGCGCCAGCAGCCGATTCGGACAGGGGGCTGAGGAGACCCAGTACTTC
CDR3: CASSRFGQGAEETQYF

J: TRBJ1-4
V: TRBV6-1
D: TRBD1
size: many
DNA: TGTGCCAGCAGTGAAGCGCGGGGCAGGGGGAATGAAAAACTGTTTTTT
CDR3: CASSEARGRGNEKLFF

J: TRBJ1-1
V: TRBV5-1
D: .
size: .
DNA: TGCGCCAGCAGCTTTTATGGTATGAACACTGAAGCTTTCTTT
CDR3: CASSFYGMNTEAFF

J: TRBJ2-3
V: TRBV3-1
D: .
size: few
DNA: TGTGCCAGCAGCCAAACAGGCTACCGCACAGATACGCAGTATTTT
CDR3: CASSQTGYRTDTQYF

J: TRBJ2-1
V: TRBV29-1
D: .
size: .
DNA: TGCAGCGTTGAAAGGGGTACATCCAATGAGCAGTTCTTC
CDR3: CSVERGTSNEQFF

J: TRBJ2-7
V: TRBV7-8
D: TRBD1
size: .
DNA: TGTGCCAGCAGCCGCGGGTCCCCCGGGACAGGGGGTTTCGGTTACGAGCAGTACTTC
CDR3: CASSRGSPGTGGFGYEQYF

J: TRBJ2-5
V: TRBV5-1
D: .
size: few
DNA: TGCGCCAGCACCCCGTACCCGGGACTTCAAGAGACCCAGTACTTC
CDR3: CASTPYPGLQETQYF

J: TRBJ2-7
V: TRBV7-2
D: .
size: .
DNA: TGTGCCAGCAGCTACTGGAGGGGCGGGTCTGCCTCCTACGAGCAGTACTTC
CDR3: CASSYWRGGSASYEQYF

J: TRBJ2-7
V: TRBV12-3/TRBV12-4
D: .
size: .
DNA: TGTGCCAGCAGTCAAAGGCGGGGACAGACCTACGAGCAGTACTTC
CDR3: CASSQRRGQTYEQYF

J: TRBJ2-3
V: TRBV29-1
D: .
size: .
DNA: TGCAGCGTTGAGGGACTTCCCACAGATACGCAGTATTTT
CDR3: CSVEGLPTDTQYF

J: TRBJ2-7
V: TRBV20-1
D: .
size: .
DNA: TGCAGTGCTACCGCCGACAGCACCTCCTCCTACGAGCAGTACTTC
CDR3: CSATADSTSSYEQYF

J: TRBJ2-3
V: TRBV27
D: TRBD2
size: .
DNA: TGTGCCAGCAGTCGAACCCCTAGCGGGGGGGCAGATACGCAGTATTTT
CDR3: CASSRTPSGGADTQYF